These 7 T cell receptor beta chains were sequenced from one sample in a study of cytomegalovirus exposure and HLA in healthy donors. Profiling relied on immunoSEQ multiplex PCR, and the TCRdb table lists in-frame clones only, not all of them. The table records 150,000 to 200,000 clones, around 88% of them present only once. The sample taken for sequencing was PBMCs. The origin of the receptors is a woman in her late teens or twenties in good health and CMV-seronegative.

This clone was seen a handful of times. The chain has TRBV4-2 and TRBJ2-7; perhaps TRBD2 as D (5 bases). Trimming removed 0 bases from V and 2 bases from J, with 11 bases in between. The CDR3 is made up of 15 amino acids. Per germline, CDR1 LGHNA and CDR2 YNFKEQ. The CDR3 is CASSQDVAGPYEQYF. The CDR3 DNA reads TGTGCCAGCAGCCAAGACGTGGCGGGCCCCTACGAGCAGTACTTC.

The chain recombines TRBV10-1 with TRBJ2-2; D call uncertain. V was cut by 6 bases and J by 5 bases, with 10 bases left in between. The CDR3 has 13 residues. In germline, CDR1 is WNHNN, CDR2 SYGVQD (reference sequence). CDR3 sequence: CASSAYQTGELFF. CDR3 DNA sequence: TGCGCCAGCAGCGCCTATCAAACCGGGGAGCTGTTTTTT.

Within the sample, this clone is medium-sized (0.01 to 0.1%). The chain couples TRBV27 to TRBJ2-7; 7 nucleotides align to TRBD1. The germline V gene encodes CDR1 MNHEY and CDR2 SMNVEV (reference sequence). V lost 10 bases to trimming and J lost 1 base; unmatched junction nucleotides: 7. There are 13 residues in the CDR3. Here the CDR3 reads CATIGTASYEQYF. As DNA, the CDR3 is TGTGCCACCATCGGGACAGCTTCCTACGAGCAGTACTTC.

The rearrangement joins TRBV14 to TRBJ2-7, with TRBD1 matching 8 bases. With V trimmed by 4 bases and J by 3 bases, 8 bases remained unmatched. CDR3 length: 15 residues. CDR1 is SGHDN and CDR2 is FVKESK in the germline V gene. CDR3 sequence: CASSRPGQDLYEQYF. CDR3 in DNA: TGTGCCAGCAGCCGCCCGGGACAGGACCTCTACGAGCAGTACTTC.

This clone was recorded once. The chain recombines TRBV5-5 with TRBJ1-1, with D uncertain. Trimming pared 1 base from V and 1 base from J, leaving 8 bases between. The CDR3 consists of 14 residues. Per germline, CDR1 SGHKS and CDR2 YYEKEE (reference sequence). DNA of the CDR3: TGTGCCAGCAGCTTGCAGTATGCGAACACTGAAGCTTTCTTT. This gives the protein CASSLQYANTEAFF.

The genes are TRBV4-1 and TRBJ2-1, with a weak D call TRBD2 (7 bases). The ends were cut back, 1 base at V and 5 bases at J, with 21 bases in the middle. This CDR3 comprises 18 residues. Germline V gene sequence: CDR1 MGHRA, CDR2 YSYEKL. The chain's CDR3 is CASSQGWIRGGAHNEQFF. CDR3 nucleotides: TGCGCCAGCAGCCAAGGTTGGATTAGGGGGGGGGCCCACAATGAGCAGTTCTTC.

The J gene is TRBJ2-7, the V gene TRBV27; 9 nucleotides align to TRBD2. The CDR3 consists of 17 residues. Germline CDR1 and CDR2: MNHEY and SMNVEV (reference sequence). V dropped 6 bases and J dropped 6; count of bases not matched to a gene: 18. The CDR3: CASSPRESGTSRPEQYF. CDR3 in DNA: TGTGCCAGCAGCCCCCGGGAGTCCGGGACTAGCCGACCCGAGCAGTACTTC.